Listed below are T cell receptor beta chains from one sample, sequenced in a study of vaccination and CD4 T cells after COVID-19. Antigens of these TCRs are unknown. In TCRdb, the PCR reads were re-called with MiXCR into one record per CDR3 protein. The sample carries about 7,300 distinct CDR3 sequences, under 35% recorded once. The sequencing sample was made of CD4+ T cells from blood, cultured in vitro. Every receptor here comes from a human donor in good health. CDR3s include the opening cysteine and the closing phenylalanine or tryptophan. A D gene is named only where the DNA matches it firmly. The size entry is marked missing in some rows and otherwise reads once, few, many or a size class.

length	V	D	J	size	CDR3	DNA
15	TRBV7-2	-	TRBJ1-6	few	CASSFNRAQGSPLHF	TGTGCCAGCAGCTTTAACAGGGCCCAGGGTTCACCCCTCCACTTT
18	TRBV7-3	TRBD1	TRBJ2-5	-	CASSLKGRDRVPRETQYF	TGTGCCAGCAGCTTAAAGGGCCGGGACAGGGTTCCTCGAGAGACCCAGTACTTC
13	TRBV7-3	-	TRBJ2-5	-	CASSPDPRETQYF	TGTGCCAGCAGCCCTGACCCTAGGGAGACCCAGTACTTC
15	TRBV7-6	-	TRBJ1-3	-	CASSARSYSGNTIYF	TGTGCCAGCAGCGCCCGATCCTACTCTGGAAACACCATATATTTT
14	TRBV28	TRBD1	TRBJ1-3	few	CASTTGGPGNTIYF	TGTGCCAGCACCACAGGGGGACCTGGAAACACCATATATTTT
14	TRBV6-5	-	TRBJ1-6	-	CASSYRQANSPLHF	TGTGCCAGCAGTTACAGGCAGGCTAATTCACCCCTCCACTTT
15	TRBV7-2	-	TRBJ1-5	-	CASSLARNSNQPQHF	TGTGCCAGCAGCTTAGCCAGGAATAGCAATCAGCCCCAGCATTTT
13	TRBV29-1	-	TRBJ1-2	few	CSVAPADGYGYTF	TGCAGCGTTGCCCCGGCAGATGGGTATGGCTACACCTTC
14	TRBV7-2	-	TRBJ2-3	-	CASSRDRSTDTQYF	TGTGCCAGCAGCAGGGACCGCTCCACAGATACGCAGTATTTT
15	TRBV10-3	-	TRBJ2-7	-	CAISESATEGNEQYF	TGTGCCATCAGTGAGTCTGCCACCGAGGGCAACGAGCAGTACTTC
15	TRBV20-1	-	TRBJ2-3	-	CSARDREIGTDTQYF	TGCAGTGCTAGAGATCGGGAGATAGGCACAGATACGCAGTATTTT
15	TRBV7-2	TRBD2	TRBJ2-5	few	CASSFSSGSEETQYF	TGTGCCAGCAGCTTTTCTAGCGGGAGTGAGGAGACCCAGTACTTC
14	TRBV4-3	TRBD2	TRBJ2-7	-	CASSPSGISYEQYF	TGCGCCAGCAGCCCCAGCGGGATCTCCTACGAGCAGTACTTC
14	TRBV6-1	-	TRBJ1-5	-	CASSPQGGGQPQHF	TGTGCCAGCAGTCCTCAGGGAGGCGGTCAGCCCCAGCATTTT
13	TRBV20-1	TRBD1	TRBJ1-5	few	CSALQGYNQPQHF	TGCAGTGCTTTACAGGGGTACAATCAGCCCCAGCATTTT
15	TRBV19	TRBD1	TRBJ2-3	few	CASSMGQGATDTQYF	TGTGCCAGTAGTATGGGCCAGGGGGCAACAGATACGCAGTATTTT
10	TRBV19	-	TRBJ2-3	few	CASGGLEQYF	TGTGCCAGTGGGGGCTTGGAGCAGTATTTT
15	TRBV11-3	-	TRBJ2-3	few	CASSLRSLSTDTQYF	TGTGCCAGCAGCTTACGCAGTCTCAGCACAGATACGCAGTATTTT
13	TRBV6-2/TRBV6-3	-	TRBJ1-1	-	CASSYNTGTEAFF	TGTGCCAGCAGTTACAATACAGGCACTGAAGCTTTCTTT
14	TRBV5-1	TRBD1	TRBJ2-7	-	CASSEQGSSYEQYF	TGCGCCAGCAGCGAACAGGGGTCGTCCTACGAGCAGTACTTC
14	TRBV11-1	TRBD2	TRBJ2-2	-	CASSLETSSGELFF	TGTGCCAGCAGCTTGGAGACTAGCAGCGGGGAGCTGTTTTTT
15	TRBV7-8	-	TRBJ2-2	-	CASSQSSAGNGELFF	TGTGCCAGCAGCCAATCGTCGGCAGGGAACGGGGAGCTGTTTTTT
13	TRBV14	-	TRBJ1-2	few	CASSQVQSSGYTF	TGTGCCAGCAGCCAAGTACAGTCTAGTGGCTACACCTTC
14	TRBV7-2	-	TRBJ1-2	few	CASSPQGQGSGYTF	TGTGCCAGCAGCCCCCAAGGGCAGGGGAGCGGCTACACCTTC
13	TRBV7-3	-	TRBJ1-6	-	CASSLQPNSPLHF	TGTGCCAGCTCGTTACAGCCAAATTCACCCCTCCACTTT
13	TRBV4-1	-	TRBJ1-3	-	CASSQDFGNTIYF	TGCGCCAGCAGCCAAGATTTTGGAAACACCATATATTTT
13	TRBV30	-	TRBJ1-5	few	CAWSRDSNQPQHF	TGTGCCTGGAGTAGGGACAGCAATCAGCCCCAGCATTTT
17	TRBV7-8	TRBD2	TRBJ2-3	medium-sized	CASSSPTTGRQGDTQYF	TGTGCCAGCAGCTCTCCGACCACCGGGAGGCAGGGAGATACGCAGTATTTT
13	TRBV4-1	-	TRBJ2-1	-	CASSQLSYNEQFF	TGCGCCAGCAGCCAGCTTTCCTACAATGAGCAGTTCTTC
13	TRBV20-1	-	TRBJ2-3	few	CSAPGQSTDTQYF	TGCAGTGCTCCCGGACAAAGCACAGATACGCAGTATTTT
12	TRBV6-2/TRBV6-3	-	TRBJ2-2	-	CASSSDTGELFF	TGTGCCAGCAGTTCCGACACCGGGGAGCTGTTTTTT
13	TRBV10-3	-	TRBJ1-2	-	CAISQGGSYGYTF	TGTGCCATCAGCCAAGGGGGGAGCTATGGCTACACCTTC
14	TRBV6-1	-	TRBJ2-4	-	CASSEVRAASIQYF	TGTGCCAGCAGTGAGGTTAGGGCGGCTAGCATTCAGTACTTC
12	TRBV20-1	-	TRBJ1-2	-	CSASGENYGYTF	TGCAGTGCTTCAGGGGAGAACTATGGCTACACCTTC
18	TRBV7-3	TRBD2	TRBJ2-1	few	CASSLTPPASGVYNEQFF	TGTGCCAGCAGCTTAACCCCCCCGGCTAGCGGGGTCTACAATGAGCAGTTCTTC
15	TRBV30	TRBD2	TRBJ2-7	-	CAWSGPWAGVGEQYF	TGTGCCTGGAGTGGGCCATGGGCGGGAGTCGGGGAGCAGTACTTC
17	TRBV24-1	-	TRBJ2-3	-	CATSDPSPGPSTDTQYF	TGTGCCACCAGTGATCCCTCCCCCGGGCCAAGCACAGATACGCAGTATTTT
18	TRBV11-3	TRBD2	TRBJ2-3	-	CASSPRGGARRGTDTQYF	TGTGCCAGCAGCCCCCGCGGGGGAGCCCGCCGGGGCACAGATACGCAGTATTTT
13	TRBV20-1	TRBD2	TRBJ2-1	-	CSASSGVYNEQFF	TGCAGTGCTAGCAGCGGGGTCTACAATGAGCAGTTCTTC
16	TRBV24-1	-	TRBJ2-7	-	CATSDLVPGATDEQYF	TGTGCCACCAGTGATTTGGTTCCCGGGGCGACGGACGAGCAGTACTTC
16	TRBV6-2/TRBV6-3	-	TRBJ2-6	-	CASNREPGAGANALTF	TGTGCCAGCAACCGGGAGCCAGGAGCTGGGGCCAACGCCCTGACTTTC
17	TRBV6-2/TRBV6-3	-	TRBJ1-6	few	CASSVPTLGAYNSPLHF	TGTGCCAGCAGTGTACCGACCCTCGGGGCATATAATTCACCCCTCCACTTT
15	TRBV2	-	TRBJ2-5	-	CASSEGSGQQETQYF	TGTGCCAGCAGTGAAGGTTCGGGGCAGCAAGAGACCCAGTACTTC
15	TRBV28	-	TRBJ1-2	-	CASSPGNRFNYGYTF	TGTGCCAGCAGTCCCGGGAACCGATTTAACTATGGCTACACCTTC
13	TRBV12-3/TRBV12-4	-	TRBJ2-3	-	CASSQAEGDTQYF	TGTGCCAGCAGCCAGGCGGAGGGAGATACGCAGTATTTT
16	TRBV11-2	TRBD1	TRBJ1-6	-	CASSLGNTGVGSPLHF	TGTGCCAGCAGCTTAGGAAATACAGGGGTAGGGTCACCCCTCCACTTT
14	TRBV19	-	TRBJ2-5	-	CASSTRGSQETQYF	TGTGCCAGTTCCACTAGAGGTAGTCAGGAGACCCAGTACTTC
14	TRBV2	-	TRBJ1-5	few	CASSTGRTGQPQHF	TGTGCCAGCAGTACAGGGCGCACCGGACAGCCCCAGCATTTT
15	TRBV6-1	TRBD1	TRBJ2-7	few	CASVVRTGPTYEQYF	TGTGCCAGCGTAGTCCGGACAGGACCTACCTACGAGCAGTACTTC
17	TRBV6-2/TRBV6-3	TRBD2	TRBJ2-1	few	CASSYSPASGIYNEQFF	TGTGCCAGCAGTTACTCTCCAGCTAGCGGGATTTACAATGAGCAGTTCTTC
15	TRBV30	TRBD2	TRBJ2-5	once	CAWRGDSGTRETQYF	TGTGCCTGGAGGGGAGATAGCGGGACTCGGGAGACCCAGTACTTC
14	TRBV7-2	-	TRBJ2-2	few	CASSLVRGTGELFF	TGTGCCAGCAGCTTAGTCAGGGGAACCGGGGAGCTGTTTTTT
16	TRBV6-4	-	TRBJ2-6	medium-sized	CASSVGGSAGANVLTF	TGTGCCAGCAGTGTTGGGGGTAGCGCTGGGGCCAACGTCCTGACTTTC